A selection of T cell receptor beta chains follows, all from one sample in a study of technical replicates of blood from several donors. Only in-frame clones appear in the TCRdb table, and some are missing; sequencing was by immunoSEQ multiplex PCR. The sample lists about 75,000 clones, around 97% occurring once. The sequenced sample consisted of T cells isolated from PBMCs. The source of these receptors is a human donor in good health. Both conserved end residues are part of each CDR3. The D gene is left open where the match is weak. The size of a clone is reported for some rows only, either as once, few or many, or as a class for expanded clones.

-	TRBV7-8	TRBJ1-2	-	CASSSLQGKGYTF	TGTGCCAGCAGCTCCCTGCAGGGTAAAGGCTACACCTTC
TRBD2	TRBV2	TRBJ2-7	once	CASSVLAGGPEQYF	TGTGCCAGCAGTGTACTAGCGGGAGGGCCGGAACAGTACTTC
-	TRBV7-8	TRBJ2-1	-	CASSWAEGGQPYNEQFF	TGTGCCAGCAGCTGGGCGGAGGGGGGACAGCCTTACAATGAGCAGTTCTTC
TRBD2	TRBV9	TRBJ2-3	-	CASSVAPLAGGLDTQYF	TGTGCCAGCAGCGTAGCCCCCCTTGCGGGGGGGTTGGATACGCAGTATTTT
-	TRBV7-9	TRBJ1-2	-	CASRMGDSYTF	TGTGCCAGCCGGATGGGGGACAGCTACACCTTC
TRBD1	TRBV28	TRBJ1-5	-	CASSSGTGGRVQPQHF	TGTGCCAGCAGCTCTGGGACAGGGGGGCGGGTTCAGCCCCAGCATTTT
-	TRBV10-3	TRBJ1-3	-	CAISVQTENTIYF	TGTGCCATCAGTGTCCAAACAGAAAACACCATATATTTT
TRBD2	TRBV28	TRBJ2-7	-	CASSLPSLADRTHEQYF	TGTGCCAGCAGTTTACCCTCACTAGCGGACCGAACCCACGAGCAGTACTTC
-	TRBV6-1	TRBJ2-3	-	CASSEALLRDTQYF	TGTGCCAGCAGTGAAGCGCTTTTACGGGATACGCAGTATTTT
-	TRBV5-1	TRBJ2-3	-	CASSLQNTQYF	TGCGCCAGCAGCTTGCAAAATACGCAGTATTTT
TRBD1	TRBV7-9	TRBJ2-2	-	CASRRDRVRTGELFF	TGTGCCAGCAGACGGGACAGGGTGAGAACCGGGGAGCTGTTTTTT
-	TRBV27	TRBJ2-1	-	CASSPVPGTYNEQFF	TGTGCCAGCAGTCCCGTCCCGGGGACTTATAATGAGCAGTTCTTC
-	TRBV6-6	TRBJ2-1	-	CASSSQTTHNEQFF	TGTGCCAGCAGTTCCCAGACTACCCACAATGAGCAGTTCTTC
TRBD2	TRBV2	TRBJ2-5	-	CASTQGGLAGQETQYF	TGTGCCAGCACCCAAGGGGGGCTAGCGGGTCAAGAGACCCAGTACTTC
-	TRBV19	TRBJ1-6	once	CASSGGLQGNSPLHF	TGTGCCAGTAGTGGAGGGCTCCAGGGAAATTCACCCCTCCACTTT
-	TRBV6-5	TRBJ2-7	-	CASSYGQTFYEQYF	TGTGCCAGCAGTTACGGACAGACCTTCTACGAGCAGTACTTC
TRBD2	TRBV11-2	TRBJ2-1	-	CASSLTGLAGGRNEQFF	TGTGCCAGCAGCTTAACCGGACTAGCGGGAGGGCGGAATGAGCAGTTCTTC
TRBD2	TRBV4-2	TRBJ2-5	-	CASSQEGGLADGETQYF	TGTGCCAGCAGCCAAGAAGGGGGACTAGCGGACGGGGAGACCCAGTACTTC
TRBD1	TRBV10-3	TRBJ2-7	-	CAISTQRTGGTYEQYF	TGTGCCATCAGTACACAAAGGACAGGGGGCACCTACGAGCAGTACTTC
TRBD2	TRBV4-2	TRBJ2-7	-	CASSSPMGLATYEQYF	TGTGCCAGCAGCTCCCCTATGGGACTAGCCACCTACGAGCAGTACTTC
-	TRBV6-6	TRBJ2-7	-	CASSYSGSGLYEQYF	TGTGCCAGCAGTTACTCTGGGTCCGGACTCTACGAGCAGTACTTC
-	TRBV28	TRBJ1-4	-	CASSSKAFNEKLFF	TGTGCCAGCAGTTCCAAAGCCTTTAATGAAAAACTGTTTTTT